Detailed here is one T cell receptor (beta chain). The antigen remains unidentified. V shed 6 bases and J 5 bases; nucleotides not matched to a gene: 12. Germline loops: CDR1 MDHEN, CDR2 SYDVKM. This CDR3 has 16 amino acids. The sample is drawn from a study of T cell responses to AZD1222 COVID-19 vaccine. Study-wide findings and caveats: Mostly white British, mostly female donors; authors suggested clonal diversity may be underestimated. Repertoires were obtained solely post-peak T cell response. Increased Spike-specific TCR breadth and depth were observed after two AZD1222 doses. Seropositive AZD1222 recipients at baseline numbered only five or six.

Assay used: immunoSEQ multiplex PCR; TCRdb lists only in-frame clones, some missing. In the table there are approximately 140,000 clones, 85% to 90% of which are singletons. The sample in question was peripheral blood, obtained 28 days after the second AZD1222 dose. The clonotype originates from an adult who received the AZD1222 COVID-19 vaccine. The chain recombines TRBV28 with TRBJ1-4; 7 bases are shared with TRBD1. The chain's CDR3 is CASRGDREAINEKLFF. The CDR3 nucleotides are TGTGCCAGCAGGGGTGACAGGGAGGCTATCAATGAAAAACTGTTTTTT.